The 31 T cell receptor beta chains reported below all come from one sample, sequenced in a study of memory CD4+ T cells and cytomegalovirus serostatus (dated by TCRdb to 2018 to 2020). Single viable CD3+CD4+CD8-CD45RO+ cells were sorted as memory CD4+ T cells on a FACSAria II. The library was built by means of the immunoSEQ multiplex PCR assay. Sourced from immuneACCESS, this table was stored by TCRdb with only in-frame sequences that have V and J called. A share of the clones is absent; for the studies checked, an unresolved V gene accounts for under half, and the remainder has no known explanation. The sample contains 45,000 to 60,000 clones, around 80% of them found a single time. Of the sample, 1.5% to 2% is held by the ten largest clones. The sequenced material came from memory CD4+ T cells from blood. All receptors derive from an adult in good health and CMV-seropositive.

The chain has TRBV18 and TRBJ2-7; 13 bases match TRBD2. V shed 4 bases and J 4 bases; nucleotides not matched to a gene: 4. The CDR3 loop spans 15 amino acids. Germline loops: CDR1 KGHSH, CDR2 LQKENI. The CDR3 protein is CASSRGTSGIYEQYF. The CDR3 DNA sequence: TGTGCCAGCTCACGGGGGACTAGCGGGATATACGAGCAGTACTTC.

The chain couples TRBV28 to TRBJ1-5; D may be TRBD1 (5 bases). CDR3 length equals 11 residues. Germline assignment: CDR1 MDHEN and CDR2 SYDVKM. The CDR3 protein is CATGYNQPQHF. CDR3 bases: TGTGCAACAGGTTACAATCAGCCCCAGCATTTT.

V is TRBV7-9 and J is TRBJ2-5; D gene unclear. Germline values: CDR1 SEHNR, CDR2 FQNEAQ (reference sequence). V lost 6 bases and J lost 0, with 8 bases in between. The CDR3 has 13 residues. CDR3 sequence (DNA): TGTGCCAGCAGGCCCGGACACCAAGAGACCCAGTACTTC. Protein: CASRPGHQETQYF.

The chain couples TRBV6-5 to TRBJ2-1; D remains unclear. Trimming shortened V by 6 bases and J by 2 bases, and 8 bases separated the two germline ends. The CDR3 is 13 residues long. Germline assignment: CDR1 MNHEY and CDR2 SVGAGI. CDR3: CASSQYPYNEQFF. The CDR3 DNA reads as TGTGCCAGCAGCCAGTACCCCTACAATGAGCAGTTCTTC.

The V call is TRBV29-1, the J call TRBJ1-5, with D unresolved. The CDR3 totals 12 residues. Deletions cut 4 bases from V and 2 bases from J, with 6 bases between. In germline, CDR1 is SQVTM, CDR2 ANQGSEA. The CDR3 DNA reads TGCAGCGTTGGATCCGGCAATCAGCCCCAGCATTTT. As protein: CSVGSGNQPQHF.

The chain links TRBV7-9 to TRBJ1-2; 12 bases align to TRBD1. V gave up 0 bases and J gave up 8 bases; unmatched junction bases: 7. Germline V gene data show CDR1 as SEHNR and CDR2 as FQNEAQ (reference sequence). The CDR3 sequence is 16 residues long. The CDR3 sequence: CASSLAGGTGGQGYTF. For the CDR3, the DNA is TGTGCCAGCAGCTTAGCCGGCGGGACAGGGGGCCAGGGCTACACCTTC.

The V call is TRBV2, the J call TRBJ2-2; 9 bases are a match to TRBD2. Germline assignment: CDR1 SNHLY and CDR2 FYNNEI. The junction had 8 bases not matched to a gene; V was cut back by 8 bases and J by 4 bases. This CDR3 region has 15 residues. The CDR3 spells CASLGGAGGTGELFF. The CDR3 region has the DNA TGTGCCAGCCTGGGGGGAGCGGGAGGCACCGGGGAGCTGTTTTTT.

V gene TRBV14 combines with J gene TRBJ2-3; D uncertain. This CDR3 is built from 14 residues. In germline, CDR1 is SGHDN, CDR2 FVKESK. The V and J ends lost 4 bases and 2 bases respectively, with 10 bases between them. The CDR3 loop is CASSRTAPTDTQYF. CDR3 DNA sequence: TGTGCCAGCAGCCGAACAGCCCCCACAGATACGCAGTATTTT.

The chain carries TRBV4-2 and TRBJ1-1; D is undetermined. V was pared by 1 base and J by 5 bases, with 14 bases between. The CDR3 length is 15 residues. The germline V gene encodes CDR1 LGHNA and CDR2 YNFKEQ. CDR3 residues: CASSQAQSGGTEAFF. For the CDR3, the DNA is TGTGCCAGCAGCCAAGCACAGTCGGGAGGGACTGAAGCTTTCTTT.

The gene calls are TRBV7-2 and TRBJ2-1, with a possible D match to TRBD1 (6 bases). Germline V gene data show CDR1 as SGHTA and CDR2 as FQGNSA. CDR3 length: 14 residues. V gave up 6 bases and J gave up 2 bases, with 11 bases separating them. The CDR3 region is CASRPWTAYNEQFF. The CDR3 DNA reads TGTGCCAGCAGACCCTGGACAGCCTACAATGAGCAGTTCTTC.

V gene TRBV19 combines with J gene TRBJ2-3, with D maybe TRBD2 (5 bases). From germline, CDR1 is LNHDA and CDR2 SQIVND (reference sequence). This CDR3 is built from 13 residues. Trimming pared 5 bases from V and 2 bases from J, leaving 8 bases between. The DNA for the CDR3 is TGTGCCAGTAGTCTCCGGGACACAGATACGCAGTATTTT. It translates to CASSLRDTDTQYF.

This clone was seen a single time. This chain joins TRBV7-2 and TRBJ2-7, with unresolved D. The CDR3 has 13 amino acids. Germline V lookup: CDR1 SGHTA, CDR2 FQGNSA. V lost 3 bases and J 7 bases, leaving 13 bases between the germline ends. CDR3 sequence: CASSFGTAREQYF. CDR3 coding DNA: TGTGCCAGCAGCTTCGGAACCGCGAGGGAGCAGTACTTC.

This clone is a singleton in its sample. The genes are TRBV9 and TRBJ2-7; 9 bases align to TRBD2. V dropped 0 bases and J dropped 4; count of bases not matched to a gene: 5. The CDR3 covers 15 residues. CDR1 SGDLS and CDR2 YYNGEE come from the germline V gene. CDR3 bases: TGTGCCAGCAGCGTAGCTCTAGCGGGGATGTACGAGCAGTACTTC. This gives the protein CASSVALAGMYEQYF.

The V and J genes are TRBV28 and TRBJ2-1, with 8 bases identical to TRBD2. J lost 1 base, V lost 6 bases, and 14 bases had no gene match. From germline, CDR1 is MDHEN and CDR2 SYDVKM. The length of the CDR3 is 18 residues. The CDR3 reads CASRHFGGGAKSYNEQFF. The DNA of the CDR3 is TGTGCCAGCAGACACTTCGGGGGGGGCGCAAAGTCCTACAATGAGCAGTTCTTC.

This clone was observed a handful of times. Written as DNA, the CDR3 is TGCGCCAGCAGCGGCGGGAACGTGGGACTCGAGCAGTACTTC. It codes for CASSGGNVGLEQYF. This chain joins TRBV5-1 and TRBJ2-7, with a tentative D call TRBD2 (6 bases). The CDR3 has 14 residues. Germline CDR1 and CDR2: SGHRS and YFSETQ. The ends were cut back, 4 bases at V and 6 bases at J, with 17 bases in the middle. The full variable domain, in which reference TRBV5-1 and TRBJ2-7 provide the parts outside the CDR3, is KAGVTQTPRYLIKTRGQQVTLSCSPISGHRSVSWYQQTPGQGLQFLFEYFSETQRNKGNFPGRFSGRQFSNSRSEMNVSTLELGDSALYLCASSGGNVGLEQYFGPGTRLTVT.

The V and J genes are TRBV7-2 and TRBJ1-2; the D gene is possibly TRBD1 (6 bases). V was cut by 3 bases and J by 4 bases, with 12 bases left in between. The germline CDR1 and CDR2 sequences are SGHTA and FQGNSA. CDR3 length: 14 residues. The CDR3 protein is CASSLGRGVYGYTF. The CDR3 coding sequence is TGTGCCAGCAGCTTGGGAAGGGGGGTCTATGGCTACACCTTC.

As for this clone: Germline and junction disagree at one end, which may indicate a read error. The J gene is TRBJ2-3, the V gene TRBV7-7; 11 bases agree with TRBD2. This CDR3 comprises 15 residues. The germline V gene encodes CDR1 SSHAT and CDR2 FNYEAQ (reference sequence). CDR3 DNA: TGTGCTAGCAGCGTTAGCGGGAGGGCCACAGATACGCAGTATTTT. The encoded protein is CASSVSGRATDTQYF.

The V call is TRBV7-9, the J call TRBJ1-2, with 9 bases lining up with TRBD1. The CDR3 consists of 14 residues. Trimming at V came to 5 bases and at J to 5 bases, leaving 6 bases not matched to a gene. Germline lookup yields CDR1 SEHNR and CDR2 FQNEAQ (reference sequence). The DNA for the CDR3 is TGTGCCAGCAGCAAACGACAGGGGGATTATGGCTACACCTTC. The encoded protein is CASSKRQGDYGYTF.

As concerns this clone: The junction departs from the called germline gene at one end, perhaps through a read error. The chain recombines TRBV7-2 with TRBJ2-7, with D possibly called TRBD1 or TRBD2 (5 bases each). This CDR3 has 14 residues. CDR1 is SGHTA, CDR2 FQGNSA, per germline. CDR3 in DNA: TGTGCCAGCAGCTTAGAGGTTCGAGGGACGGTCCTTAGCTTC. It is translated as CASSLEVRGTVLSF.

The gene calls are TRBV5-6 and TRBJ1-1; tentatively, D is TRBD1 (5 bases). The CDR3 contains 15 residues. The germline V gene encodes CDR1 SGHDT and CDR2 YYEEEE. Trimming left V 2 bases short and J 4 bases short, with 15 bases between. The CDR3 is CASSFGVSGATEAFF. CDR3 in DNA: TGTGCCAGCAGCTTCGGGGTTTCCGGGGCCACTGAAGCTTTCTTT.

The rearrangement joins TRBV23-1 to TRBJ1-1; D unresolved. TRBV23-1 is marked as an open reading frame, function uncertain. V gave up 6 bases and J gave up 3 bases, with 20 bases separating them. The CDR3 covers 16 residues. The CDR3 DNA reads TGCGCCAGCAGCCCTTACCCCCACGGAAGATACACTGAAGCTTTCTTT. Translating gives CASSPYPHGRYTEAFF.

The chain employs TRBV18 and TRBJ1-5; D not resolved. Looked up from germline, CDR1 is KGHSH and CDR2 is LQKENI. V dropped 3 bases and J dropped 3 bases, with 6 bases sitting between them. The CDR3 consists of 13 residues. The CDR3 sequence is CASSPSTNQPQHF. CDR3 in DNA: TGTGCCAGCTCACCCTCGACCAATCAGCCCCAGCATTTT.

The chain combines TRBV19 with TRBJ2-7; D gene uncertain. The V end was cut by 5 bases, the J end by 1 base, with 15 bases between. Germline V CDR1 and CDR2: LNHDA, SQIVND (reference sequence). The CDR3 contains 15 residues. CDR3 DNA sequence: TGTGCCAGTAGTCTCCGGCACGAGTCGTCCTACGAGCAGTACTTC. This gives the protein CASSLRHESSYEQYF.

This chain joins TRBV5-8 and TRBJ2-3; 7 nucleotides agree with TRBD2. CDR3 length: 16 residues. Trimming cost V 6 bases and J 4 bases; bases outside gene matches: 14. The germline gives CDR1 SGHTS, CDR2 YDEGEE. The CDR3 sequence is CASNRGGRGFSDTQYF. The CDR3 coding sequence is TGTGCCAGCAATAGAGGCGGGAGAGGGTTTTCAGATACGCAGTATTTT. Drawing the rest from reference TRBV5-8 and TRBJ2-3, the complete variable domain is EAGVTQSPTHLIKTRGQQATLRCSPISGHTSVYWYQQALGLGLQFLLWYDEGEERNRGNFPPRFSGRQFPNYSSELNVNALELEDSALYLCASNRGGRGFSDTQYFGPGTRLTVL.

This sequence joins TRBV7-6 and TRBJ2-7, with D perhaps TRBD2 (5 bases). V lost 2 bases and J 9 bases, leaving 32 bases between the germline ends. CDR1 SGHVS and CDR2 FNYEAQ come from the germline V gene. The CDR3 is made up of 19 amino acids. The CDR3 reads CASSLTGGGNSLSSFGQYF. In nucleotides, the CDR3 is TGTGCCAGCAGCTTAACTGGAGGTGGGAACTCGCTATCTTCCTTTGGGCAGTACTTC.

This clone was counted only a few times. The chain joins TRBV6-5 to TRBJ2-7, with 12 bases aligning to TRBD1. The junction had 10 bases not matched to a gene; V was cut back by 4 bases and J by 6 bases. The germline CDR1 and CDR2 sequences are MNHEY and SVGAGI. The CDR3 covers 16 residues. CDR3 nucleotide sequence: TGTGCCAGCAGTTCTACCGGGACAGGGGGCCGAGGCGAGCAGTACTTC. Protein: CASSSTGTGGRGEQYF.

The chain uses TRBV9 and TRBJ1-3, with unresolved D. V was cut by 1 base and J by 0 bases, with 8 bases left in between. CDR1 and CDR2 from the germline V gene are SGDLS and YYNGEE. The CDR3 length is 15 residues. DNA of the CDR3: TGTGCCAGCAGCGTAACCCCGACCTCTGGAAACACCATATATTTT. It yields the protein CASSVTPTSGNTIYF.

This clone was found once. The chain employs TRBV19 and TRBJ2-7, with D maybe TRBD2 (7 bases). Germline V gene sequence: CDR1 LNHDA, CDR2 SQIVND (reference sequence). The CDR3 contains 15 residues. Trimming took off 1 base at V and 0 bases at J, with 10 bases between the two ends. DNA of the CDR3: TGTGCCAGTAGTATAGCGGGGGGCGACTCCTACGAGCAGTACTTC. Its protein is CASSIAGGDSYEQYF.

This clone is a singleton in its sample. The chain couples TRBV6-5 to TRBJ1-1, with 7 bases identical to TRBD1. Trimming took 6 bases from V and 11 from J; bases not matched to a gene: 9. The CDR3 has 12 residues. Germline CDR1 MNHEY, CDR2 SVGAGI. The CDR3 DNA reads as TGTGCCAGCAGACCCCGACAGGGTGATGCTTTCTTT. This codes for CASRPRQGDAFF.

The genes are TRBV7-2 and TRBJ1-2; the D gene is possibly TRBD1 (5 bases). The CDR3 contains 13 residues. The germline CDR1 and CDR2 sequences are SGHTA and FQGNSA. V was pared by 5 bases and J by 5 bases, with 12 bases between. Here the CDR3 DNA reads TGTGCCAGCAGCCCACTGGGGGGTTATGGCTACACCTTC. Translating it yields CASSPLGGYGYTF. The whole variable domain, filled in from reference TRBV7-2 and TRBJ1-2, reads GAGVSQSPSNKVTEKGKDVELRCDPISGHTALYWYRQSLGQGLEFLIYFQGNSAPDKSGLPSDRFSAERTGGSVSTLTIQRTQQEDSAVYLCASSPLGGYGYTFGSGTRLTVV.

The chain joins TRBV2 to TRBJ2-5; 11 positions match TRBD2. The CDR3 has 15 residues. Germline V gene data show CDR1 as SNHLY and CDR2 as FYNNEI. The V gene end was trimmed by 3 bases and the J gene end by 5 bases; junction bases not matched to a gene: 5. CDR3 in DNA: TGTGCCAGCAGTGAGACTAGCGGGGTGGGGGAGACCCAGTACTTC. This gives the protein CASSETSGVGETQYF.